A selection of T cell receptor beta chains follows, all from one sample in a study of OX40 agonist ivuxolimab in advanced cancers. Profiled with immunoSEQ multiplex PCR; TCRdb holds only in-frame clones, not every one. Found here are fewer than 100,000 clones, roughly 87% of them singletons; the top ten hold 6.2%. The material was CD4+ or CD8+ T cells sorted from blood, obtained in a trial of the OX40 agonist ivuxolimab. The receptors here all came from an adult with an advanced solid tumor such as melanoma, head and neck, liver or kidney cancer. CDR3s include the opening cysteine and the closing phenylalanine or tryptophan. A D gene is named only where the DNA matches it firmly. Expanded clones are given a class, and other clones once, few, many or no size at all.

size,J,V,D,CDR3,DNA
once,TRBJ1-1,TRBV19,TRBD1,CASGTGTAGGDAFF,TGTGCCAGTGGGACCGGGACAGCCGGAGGCGATGCTTTCTTT
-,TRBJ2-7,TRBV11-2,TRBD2,CASSLGAGGYEQYF,TGTGCCAGCAGCTTAGGAGCGGGAGGCTACGAGCAGTACTTC
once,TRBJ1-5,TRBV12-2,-,CASRLVKSSNQPQHF,TGTGCAAGTCGCTTAGTGAAGAGTAGCAATCAGCCCCAGCATTTT
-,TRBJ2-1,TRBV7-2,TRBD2,CASSQGTRGYNEQFF,TGTGCCAGCAGCCAAGGGACTAGAGGCTACAATGAGCAGTTCTTC
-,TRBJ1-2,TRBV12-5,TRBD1,CASGLWTGGSYGYTF,TGTGCTAGTGGTTTGTGGACAGGGGGCAGCTATGGCTACACCTTC
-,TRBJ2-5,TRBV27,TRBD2,CASFSRGTRLAGGEETQYF,TGTGCCAGCTTCTCGCGAGGGACGAGGTTAGCGGGAGGCGAGGAGACCCAGTACTTC
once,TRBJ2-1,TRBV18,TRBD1,CASSSSRDRGAYNEQFF,TGTGCCAGCTCCTCCTCCCGGGACAGGGGCGCCTACAATGAGCAGTTCTTC
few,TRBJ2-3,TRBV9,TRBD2,CASSGGAGGPTDTQYF,TGTGCCAGCAGCGGGGGAGCGGGAGGGCCGACAGATACGCAGTATTTT
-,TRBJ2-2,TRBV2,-,CASIFQMNTGELFF,TGTGCCAGCATTTTTCAGATGAACACCGGGGAGCTGTTTTTT
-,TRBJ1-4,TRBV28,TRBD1,CASSGDRGTEKLFF,TGTGCCAGCAGTGGGGACAGGGGAACGGAAAAACTGTTTTTT
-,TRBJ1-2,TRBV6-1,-,CASSDFSRGQDYGYTF,TGTGCCAGCAGTGATTTTAGTAGGGGTCAGGACTATGGCTACACCTTC
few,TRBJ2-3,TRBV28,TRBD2,CASSFILAGGTDTQYF,TGTGCCAGCAGCTTTATACTAGCGGGAGGCACAGATACGCAGTATTTT
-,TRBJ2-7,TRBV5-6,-,CASSPPGRNYEQYF,TGTGCCAGCAGCCCCCCGGGGCGGAACTACGAGCAGTACTTC
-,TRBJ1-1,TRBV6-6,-,CASTTGQVGGGTEAFF,TGTGCCAGCACCACGGGCCAAGTCGGGGGGGGGACTGAAGCTTTCTTT